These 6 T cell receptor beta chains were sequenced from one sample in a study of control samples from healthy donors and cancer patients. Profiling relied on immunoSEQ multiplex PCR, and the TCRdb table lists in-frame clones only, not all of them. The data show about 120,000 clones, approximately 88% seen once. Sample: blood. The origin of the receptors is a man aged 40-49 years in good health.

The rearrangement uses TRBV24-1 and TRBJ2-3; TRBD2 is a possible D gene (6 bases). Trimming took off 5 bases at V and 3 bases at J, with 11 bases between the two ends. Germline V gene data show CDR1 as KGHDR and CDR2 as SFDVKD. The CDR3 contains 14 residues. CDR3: CATSGSEGTDTQYF. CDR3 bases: TGTGCCACCAGTGGGTCGGAGGGAACAGATACGCAGTATTTT.

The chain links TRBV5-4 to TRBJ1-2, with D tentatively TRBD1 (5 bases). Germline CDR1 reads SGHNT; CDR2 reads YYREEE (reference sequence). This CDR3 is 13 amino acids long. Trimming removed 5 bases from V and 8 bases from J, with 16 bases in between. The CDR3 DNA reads TGTGCCAGCAGTAGAGACCAGGGAGGGGGCTACACCTTC. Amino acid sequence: CASSRDQGGGYTF.

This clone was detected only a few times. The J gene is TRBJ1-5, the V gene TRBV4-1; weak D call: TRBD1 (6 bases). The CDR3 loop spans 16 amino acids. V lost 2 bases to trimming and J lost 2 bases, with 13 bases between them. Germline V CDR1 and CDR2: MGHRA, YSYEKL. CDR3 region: CASSQSSGAGNQPQHF. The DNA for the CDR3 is TGCGCCAGCAGCCAATCCTCGGGGGCGGGCAATCAGCCCCAGCATTTT.

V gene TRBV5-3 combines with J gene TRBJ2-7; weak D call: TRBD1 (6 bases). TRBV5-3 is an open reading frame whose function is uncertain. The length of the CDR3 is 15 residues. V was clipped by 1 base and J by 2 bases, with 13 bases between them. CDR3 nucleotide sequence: TGTGCCAGAAGCTTGTATCACAGGGCCACCTACGAGCAGTACTTC. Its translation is CARSLYHRATYEQYF.

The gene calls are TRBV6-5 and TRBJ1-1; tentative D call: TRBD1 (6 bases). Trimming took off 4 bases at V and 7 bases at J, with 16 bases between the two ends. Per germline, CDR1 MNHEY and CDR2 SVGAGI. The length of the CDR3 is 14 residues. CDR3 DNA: TGTGCCAGCAGTTCGGTACAGGGCCAACGTGAAGCTTTCTTT. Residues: CASSSVQGQREAFF.

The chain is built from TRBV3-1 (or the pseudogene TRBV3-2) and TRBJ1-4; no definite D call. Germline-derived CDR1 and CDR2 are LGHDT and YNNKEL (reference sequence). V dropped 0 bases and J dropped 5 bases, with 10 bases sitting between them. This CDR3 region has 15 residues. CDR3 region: CASSQEARRNEKLFF. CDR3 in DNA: TGTGCCAGCAGCCAAGAGGCCAGAAGGAATGAAAAACTGTTTTTT.